The next 29 T cell receptor beta chains were all read from a single sample in a study of T-cell reconstitution after alpha-beta-depleted transplantation in children. Preparation of the TCRbeta library used unique molecular identifiers. MiXCR, run by TCRdb on the PCR reads, gives a single entry per CDR3 protein. The sample shows about 290,000 distinct CDR3 sequences, around a tenth of them seen only once. The sample was PBMCs, taken before TCRalphabeta/CD19-depleted stem cell transplant. These receptors were taken from a boy less than two years old with acute myeloid leukemia, due to receive a stem cell transplant.

This clonotype was seen only a few times. J is TRBJ2-3 and V is TRBV12-3 or TRBV12-4; 10 nucleotides agree with TRBD2. The CDR3 runs 16 residues. V trimming: 2 bases; J trimming: 1 base; junction bases outside the gene matches: 3. CDR3 in DNA: TGTGCCAGCAGTTTATTAACTAGCGGGGGCACAGATACGCAGTATTTT. Encoded protein: CASSLLTSGGTDTQYF.

This clonotype showed up many times. V and J are TRBV20-1 and TRBJ2-5, with TRBD2 matching over 10 bases. The ends lost 3 bases at V and 13 bases at J; junction bases unmatched: 17. The CDR3 runs to 15 residues. Germline values: CDR1 DFQATT, CDR2 SNEGSKA (reference sequence). The CDR3 coding sequence is TGCAGTGCTAGTCGTAAAGCGGGGGGGCTACATTTTTGGTACTTC. This encodes CSASRKAGGLHFWYF.

Notes on this clonotype: A much larger clone is a single base away; this may be a read error. This sequence joins TRBV7-6 and TRBJ1-3, with no clear D. Germline loops: CDR1 SGHVS, CDR2 FNYEAQ. There are 18 residues in the CDR3. DNA for the CDR3: TGTACCAGCAGCCCTCGATCAAGGGTCCTTCGCTCTGGAAACACCATATATTTT. This codes for CTSSPRSRVLRSGNTIYF.

Ten or more counts support this clonotype. V gene TRBV6-5 combines with J gene TRBJ1-6; a possible D gene is TRBD1 (6 bases). The CDR3 consists of 16 residues. Trimming removed 0 bases at V and 9 bases at J, with 15 bases between. The V gene's germline CDR1 is MNHEY and CDR2 SVGAGI. CDR3: CASSYSNRVNSSPLHF. The CDR3 DNA sequence: TGTGCCAGCAGTTACTCCAACAGGGTTAATAGTTCACCCCTCCACTTT.

The chain has TRBV5-1 and TRBJ2-7, with D possibly matching TRBD1 (6 bases). The CDR3 totals 14 residues. V was shortened by 0 bases and J by 5 bases, with 12 bases between the two germline ends. Germline V lookup: CDR1 SGHRS, CDR2 YFSETQ. CDR3 in DNA: TGCGCCAGCAGCTTGGTAGGGGGTCTGGACGAGCAGTACTTC. It is translated as CASSLVGGLDEQYF.

This clonotype was seen many times. The V gene is TRBV20-1, the J gene TRBJ2-3; no clear D. V was shortened by 7 bases and J by 6 bases, with 8 bases between the two germline ends. CDR1 and CDR2 (germline): DFQATT, SNEGSKA (reference sequence). The CDR3 spans 10 residues. CDR3 amino acids: CSVRVDTQYF. DNA of the CDR3: TGCAGTGTAAGGGTGGATACGCAGTATTTT.

As regards this clonotype: A much more abundant neighbour one base away suggests this may be a read error. The chain employs TRBV6-1 and TRBJ1-1; 11 positions agree with TRBD1. CDR1 is MNHNS, CDR2 SASEGT, per germline. This CDR3 has 16 amino acids. CDR3 nucleotides: TGTGCCAGCACCTCGCAGGGGACAGGGGGTGGAACTGACGCTTTCTTT. Translated, it gives CASTSQGTGGGTDAFF.

The CDR3 loop is CASSCYVSGTSGLYNEQFF. CDR3 DNA sequence: TGTGCCAGCAGCTGCTATGTCTCCGGGACTAGCGGACTCTACAATGAGCAGTTCTTC. The rearrangement uses TRBV5-4 and TRBJ2-1; 11 bases agree with TRBD2. The CDR3 sequence is 19 residues long. Trimming took 3 bases from V and 3 from J; bases not matched to a gene: 14. Germline assignment: CDR1 SGHNT and CDR2 YYREEE (reference sequence).

This clonotype was seen repeatedly, ten times or more. This rearrangement joins TRBV12-3 or TRBV12-4 to TRBJ2-7; D is unclear. The ends were cut back, 1 base at V and 3 bases at J, with 4 bases in the middle. The CDR3 loop spans 12 amino acids. The CDR3, as DNA: TGTGCCAGCAGTTTAGAGAACTACGAGCAGTACTTC. This gives the protein CASSLENYEQYF.

This clonotype was detected ten times or more. The V call is TRBV12-3 or TRBV12-4, the J call TRBJ2-1; the D call may be TRBD1 or TRBD2 (5 bases each). CDR3 length: 15 residues. Trimming pared 2 bases from V and 3 bases from J, leaving 11 bases between. In DNA, the CDR3 is TGTGCCAGCAGTTTAAACGGGGCCCTCTACAATGAGCAGTTCTTC. Translation gives CASSLNGALYNEQFF.

The table lists this clonotype with a few counts. This chain uses TRBV11-1 with TRBJ1-6, with 9 nucleotides matching TRBD1. Looked up from germline, CDR1 is SGHAT and CDR2 is FQDESV (reference sequence). V shed 2 bases and J 14 bases; nucleotides not matched to a gene: 19. The CDR3 length is 18 residues. CDR3 nucleotides: TGTGCCAGCAGCTTAACGGGACAGGGTCCTACCTACGGCATAACCCTCCACTTT. Translation gives CASSLTGQGPTYGITLHF.

This sequence joins TRBV7-6 and TRBJ2-1; D possibly corresponds to TRBD1 (8 bases). Germline CDR1 SGHVS, CDR2 FNYEAQ. V lost 1 base to trimming and J lost 1 base, with 23 bases between them. CDR3 length equals 20 residues. This CDR3 reads CASSLGQGARLARSYNEQFF. The CDR3 DNA follows: TGTGCCAGCAGCTTAGGGCAGGGGGCCCGACTAGCAAGGTCCTACAATGAGCAGTTCTTC.

The chain uses TRBV6-1 and TRBJ1-4; D gene unclear. The CDR3 is 15 amino acids. Germline V gives CDR1 MNHNS, CDR2 SASEGT. Trimming removed 3 bases at V and 8 bases at J, with 16 bases between. CDR3 nucleotides: TGTGCCAGCAGTGACATTGGCGGCTCTCGGGAAAAACTGTTTTTT. Translated: CASSDIGGSREKLFF.

This clonotype was counted ten times or more. The V call is TRBV28, the J call TRBJ2-7, with 9 bases matching TRBD1. Germline trimming cut 3 bases from V and 3 bases from J; bases unmatched to any gene: 6. The CDR3 loop spans 15 amino acids. The germline CDR1 and CDR2 sequences are MDHEN and SYDVKM. In nucleotides, the CDR3 is TGTGCCAGCAGTTTGCCCGGGACAGGGTTCTACGAGCAGTACTTC. Protein: CASSLPGTGFYEQYF.

This clonotype was picked up a small number of times. The rearrangement joins TRBV7-9 to TRBJ2-7; 8 nucleotides match TRBD1. The CDR3 sequence is 13 residues long. Trimming took 5 bases from V and 5 from J; bases not matched to a gene: 5. Looked up from germline, CDR1 is SEHNR and CDR2 is FQNEAQ (reference sequence). The CDR3 protein is CASSLQTGDEQYF. The CDR3 nucleotides are TGTGCCAGCAGCCTCCAGACAGGGGACGAGCAGTACTTC.

In the case of this clonotype: A much larger clonotype is one base distant, so this may be a read error. V gene TRBV28 combines with J gene TRBJ1-2, with unresolved D. Germline CDR1 reads MDHEN; CDR2 reads SYDVKM. CDR3 length equals 14 residues. V lost 3 bases to trimming and J lost 2 bases, with 10 bases between them. DNA of the CDR3: TGTGCCAGCAGTTTGGGTAGACGGAACTATGGCTACACCTTC. Amino acid sequence: CASSLGRRNYGYTF.

The sample holds many counts of this clonotype. This chain links TRBV7-8 with TRBJ2-1, with TRBD2 matching 13 bases. The V segment lost 5 bases and the J segment 8 bases; nucleotides outside the gene matches: 9. This CDR3 region has 16 residues. Per germline, CDR1 SGHVS and CDR2 FQNEAQ. The CDR3 DNA reads as TGTGCCAGCAGCCCGTCGACTAGCGGGGGGCAGGATGAGCAGTTCTTC. Translating gives CASSPSTSGGQDEQFF.

The table lists this clonotype with many counts. The chain joins TRBV7-9 to TRBJ1-2; the D is unclear. V was shortened by 6 bases and J by 6 bases, with 17 bases between the two germline ends. This CDR3 spans 14 amino acids. Per the germline V gene, CDR1 is SEHNR and CDR2 is FQNEAQ (reference sequence). CDR3 region: CASSYSLSANGYTF. In DNA, the CDR3 is TGTGCCAGCAGTTACTCCCTATCAGCGAATGGCTACACCTTC.

This clonotype was seen more than once but under ten times. The chain couples TRBV19 to TRBJ1-6; no clear D. The CDR3 spans 13 residues. CDR1 and CDR2 from the germline V gene are LNHDA and SQIVND (reference sequence). V was cut by 9 bases and J by 10 bases, with 16 bases left in between. The CDR3 spells CASSDRRGSPLHF. The CDR3 DNA reads TGTGCCAGCAGCGACCGACGTGGGTCACCCCTCCACTTT. The full variable domain, with the rest looked up from reference TRBV19 and TRBJ1-6, is DGGITQSPKYLFRKEGQNVTLSCEQNLNHDAMYWYRQDPGQGLRLIYYSQIVNDFQKGDIAEGYSVSREKKESFPLTVTSAQKNPTAFYLCASSDRRGSPLHFGNGTRLTVT.

This clonotype was counted at least ten times. J is TRBJ1-4 and V is TRBV13, with 8 bases aligning to TRBD1. V lost 0 bases and J lost 8; bases outside the gene matches: 8. Germline V lookup: CDR1 PRHDT, CDR2 FYEKMQ (reference sequence). This CDR3 has 16 amino acids. The CDR3 spells CASSLGAQGANEKLFF. DNA of the CDR3: TGTGCCAGCAGCTTAGGGGCCCAGGGGGCGAACGAAAAACTGTTTTTT.

This chain uses TRBV19 with TRBJ1-4; the D is unclear. There are 14 residues in the CDR3. V was clipped by 3 bases and J by 3 bases, with 8 bases between them. CDR1 and CDR2 (germline): LNHDA, SQIVND (reference sequence). The CDR3 sequence is CASSMQQSNEKLFF. The CDR3 nucleotides are TGTGCCAGTAGTATGCAGCAATCTAATGAAAAACTGTTTTTT. Variable domain in full (rest from reference TRBV19 and TRBJ1-4): DGGITQSPKYLFRKEGQNVTLSCEQNLNHDAMYWYRQDPGQGLRLIYYSQIVNDFQKGDIAEGYSVSREKKESFPLTVTSAQKNPTAFYLCASSMQQSNEKLFFGSGTQLSVL.

In this sample, this clonotype turned up many times. The chain has TRBV2 and TRBJ2-5; weak D call: TRBD2 (5 bases). Germline CDR1 reads SNHLY; CDR2 reads FYNNEI. The CDR3 is made up of 14 amino acids. The germline V and J ends were trimmed by 3 bases and 2 bases, with 10 bases remaining between them. The CDR3 DNA reads as TGTGCCAGCAGTGACTCTAGCTGGCAAGAGACCCAGTACTTC. Its protein product is CASSDSSWQETQYF.

This clonotype has at least ten counts. The chain is built from TRBV20-1 and TRBJ1-5; 7 bases are a match to TRBD1. J was trimmed by 4 bases and V by 1 base; bases with no gene match: 4. The CDR3 totals 14 residues. CDR1 is DFQATT, CDR2 SNEGSKA, per germline (reference sequence). The CDR3, as DNA: TGCAGTGCTAGAGTCGGACAGGCGAATCAGCCCCAGCATTTT. Translation: CSARVGQANQPQHF.

Many counts were recorded for this clonotype. V is TRBV28 and J is TRBJ2-7, with 8 positions matching TRBD1. This CDR3 has 15 residues. V lost 3 bases to trimming and J lost 2 bases; unmatched junction nucleotides: 6. The germline CDR1 and CDR2 sequences are MDHEN and SYDVKM. The CDR3 spells CASSFWDRFPYEQYF. The CDR3 bases are TGTGCCAGCAGTTTCTGGGACAGGTTCCCCTACGAGCAGTACTTC.

This clonotype occurred many times. The V and J genes are TRBV29-1 and TRBJ1-2, with 8 bases lining up with TRBD1. This CDR3 has 15 residues. V dropped 3 bases and J dropped 2; count of bases not matched to a gene: 8. The germline gives CDR1 SQVTM, CDR2 ANQGSEA. CDR3 loop: CSVDKGRGRNYGYTF. DNA for the CDR3: TGCAGCGTTGACAAGGGCAGGGGGCGAAACTATGGCTACACCTTC. Based on the CDR3 plus reference TRBV29-1 and TRBJ1-2, the full variable domain is SAVISQKPSRDICQRGTSLTIQCQVDSQVTMMFWYRQQPGQSLTLIATANQGSEATYESGFVIDKFPISRPNLTFSTLTVSNMSPEDSSIYLCSVDKGRGRNYGYTFGSGTRLTVV.

The table lists this clonotype with many counts. The rearrangement uses TRBV29-1 and TRBJ2-7; D is tentatively TRBD1 or TRBD2 (5 bases each). The V and J ends lost 4 bases and 2 bases respectively, with 12 bases between them. CDR1 is SQVTM, CDR2 ANQGSEA, per germline. This CDR3 is built from 13 residues. CDR3 in amino acids: CSVVEDTTYEQYF. CDR3 DNA sequence: TGCAGCGTTGTGGAGGACACCACCTACGAGCAGTACTTC.

The chain recombines TRBV19 with TRBJ1-2, with D maybe TRBD1 (6 bases). Germline CDR1 LNHDA, CDR2 SQIVND (reference sequence). The CDR3 runs to 15 residues. V was cut by 7 bases and J by 4 bases, with 19 bases left in between. CDR3 sequence: CASINRGALGYGYTF. The CDR3 DNA follows: TGTGCCAGTATCAACCGGGGGGCCCTTGGCTATGGCTACACCTTC.

The V and J genes are TRBV5-6 and TRBJ2-5; TRBD2 agrees at 13 bases. Germline V gene sequence: CDR1 SGHDT, CDR2 YYEEEE. The CDR3 has 16 amino acids. V lost 0 bases and J lost 5; bases outside the gene matches: 4. CDR3 sequence reads: CASSLAGTSGTETQYF. Here the CDR3 DNA reads TGTGCCAGCAGCTTGGCCGGGACTAGCGGGACTGAGACCCAGTACTTC.

The chain recombines TRBV27 with TRBJ1-6, with D unresolved. In germline, CDR1 is MNHEY, CDR2 SMNVEV (reference sequence). This CDR3 region has 15 residues. V lost 2 bases and J 7 bases, leaving 12 bases between the germline ends. In DNA, the CDR3 is TGTGCCAGCAGTTTAGGGGTCTTAGGCAATTCACCCCTCCACTTT. Amino acids: CASSLGVLGNSPLHF.